A selection of T cell receptor beta chains follows, all from one sample in a study of identifying expanded T cells in peripheral blood. Measured with immunoSEQ multiplex PCR; TCRdb has only the in-frame clones, and not every one. This sample has around 130,000 clones, with 86% found just once. Sequencing used blood. These receptors came from a person aged 18 to 75 in good health. The CDR3 runs from the conserved cysteine through the conserved F or W. D genes are given only for firm matches. Not every row has a clone size; where given, it reads once, few, many or a size class.

D gene: NA; J gene: TRBJ2-5; V gene: TRBV2; clone size: NA; CDR3 protein: CASSSNLQGIKETQYF; CDR3 DNA: TGTGCCAGCAGCTCTAACTTACAGGGCATAAAAGAGACCCAGTACTTC
D gene: NA; J gene: TRBJ2-1; V gene: TRBV11-2; clone size: NA; CDR3 protein: CASSLKGLLNPYNEQFF; CDR3 DNA: TGTGCCAGCAGCTTAAAGGGGTTACTTAATCCCTACAATGAGCAGTTCTTC
D gene: NA; J gene: TRBJ2-1; V gene: TRBV28; clone size: NA; CDR3 protein: CASSLFRGAGNNEQFF; CDR3 DNA: TGTGCCAGCAGTTTGTTTAGGGGGGCAGGAAACAATGAGCAGTTCTTC
D gene: NA; J gene: TRBJ1-1; V gene: TRBV10-3; clone size: NA; CDR3 protein: CAIDDPLNTEAFF; CDR3 DNA: TGTGCCATCGACGATCCTTTGAACACTGAAGCTTTCTTT
D gene: TRBD1; J gene: TRBJ1-3; V gene: TRBV6-6; clone size: NA; CDR3 protein: CASSYPSDRENTIYF; CDR3 DNA: TGTGCCAGCAGTTACCCGTCGGACAGGGAGAACACCATATATTTT
D gene: NA; J gene: TRBJ2-7; V gene: TRBV7-9; clone size: NA; CDR3 protein: CASSLSAAYEQYF; CDR3 DNA: TGTGCCAGCAGCTTAAGCGCGGCCTACGAGCAGTACTTC
D gene: TRBD2; J gene: TRBJ2-2; V gene: TRBV4-2; clone size: NA; CDR3 protein: CASSLGTSGGNGELFF; CDR3 DNA: TGTGCCAGCAGCCTAGGGACTAGCGGGGGAAACGGGGAGCTGTTTTTT
D gene: TRBD2; J gene: TRBJ2-7; V gene: TRBV4-2; clone size: NA; CDR3 protein: CASRQAGGSYEQYF; CDR3 DNA: TGTGCCAGCAGACAAGCGGGGGGTTCATACGAGCAGTACTTC
D gene: TRBD1; J gene: TRBJ2-7; V gene: TRBV9; clone size: NA; CDR3 protein: CASSVETGVGDEQYF; CDR3 DNA: TGTGCCAGCAGCGTAGAGACAGGGGTCGGTGACGAGCAGTACTTC
D gene: NA; J gene: TRBJ2-7; V gene: TRBV7-9; clone size: NA; CDR3 protein: CASSFGGQPYEQYF; CDR3 DNA: TGTGCCAGCAGCTTTGGGGGCCAGCCCTACGAGCAGTACTTC
D gene: NA; J gene: TRBJ2-6; V gene: TRBV18; clone size: NA; CDR3 protein: CASSPIHSYSGANVLTF; CDR3 DNA: TGTGCCAGCTCACCCATTCACAGCTACTCTGGGGCCAACGTCCTGACTTTC
D gene: NA; J gene: TRBJ2-7; V gene: TRBV7-9; clone size: NA; CDR3 protein: CASSPGLFGGTYEQYF; CDR3 DNA: TGTGCCAGCAGCCCTGGCCTATTTGGGGGGACTTACGAGCAGTACTTC
D gene: NA; J gene: TRBJ2-3; V gene: TRBV7-3; clone size: NA; CDR3 protein: CASSSTGAFLYF; CDR3 DNA: TGTGCCAGCAGCTCTACCGGCGCCTTCCTGTATTTT
D gene: TRBD2; J gene: TRBJ2-1; V gene: TRBV2; clone size: NA; CDR3 protein: CASSGPLGGEQFF; CDR3 DNA: TGTGCCAGCAGTGGGCCTTTGGGGGGGGAGCAGTTCTTC
D gene: TRBD1; J gene: TRBJ1-1; V gene: TRBV19; clone size: NA; CDR3 protein: CASSPWGQGGTEAFF; CDR3 DNA: TGTGCCAGTAGTCCATGGGGACAGGGAGGGACTGAAGCTTTCTTT
D gene: TRBD2; J gene: TRBJ2-1; V gene: TRBV4-2; clone size: NA; CDR3 protein: CASSQDGAGGHNEQFF; CDR3 DNA: TGTGCCAGCAGCCAAGATGGAGCGGGGGGGCACAATGAGCAGTTCTTC
D gene: TRBD1; J gene: TRBJ2-2; V gene: TRBV27; clone size: many; CDR3 protein: CASSWTGVNTGELFF; CDR3 DNA: TGTGCCAGCAGTTGGACAGGAGTGAACACCGGGGAGCTGTTTTTT
D gene: NA; J gene: TRBJ2-5; V gene: TRBV2; clone size: NA; CDR3 protein: CASSLRFGPETQYF; CDR3 DNA: TGTGCCAGCAGTTTAAGATTTGGGCCAGAGACCCAGTACTTC
D gene: NA; J gene: TRBJ1-2; V gene: TRBV9; clone size: NA; CDR3 protein: CASSPQVEGTLYGYTF; CDR3 DNA: TGTGCCAGCAGCCCCCAGGTTGAGGGGACCCTTTATGGCTACACCTTC
D gene: TRBD2; J gene: TRBJ2-1; V gene: TRBV19; clone size: NA; CDR3 protein: CASSMRSTSGGTSSYNEQFF; CDR3 DNA: TGTGCCAGTAGTATGAGGTCGACTAGCGGGGGGACCAGCTCCTACAATGAGCAGTTCTTC
D gene: NA; J gene: TRBJ1-2; V gene: TRBV18; clone size: NA; CDR3 protein: CASSPPAGPYGYTF; CDR3 DNA: TGTGCCAGCTCACCACCGGCGGGACCCTATGGCTACACCTTC
D gene: TRBD1; J gene: TRBJ1-6; V gene: TRBV25-1; clone size: NA; CDR3 protein: CASSGGQGAVGSPLHF; CDR3 DNA: TGTGCCAGCAGTGGGGGACAGGGGGCGGTCGGTTCACCCCTCCACTTT
D gene: NA; J gene: TRBJ1-1; V gene: TRBV6-5; clone size: NA; CDR3 protein: CASSYRGVNTEAFF; CDR3 DNA: TGTGCCAGCAGTTACCGTGGGGTGAACACTGAAGCTTTCTTT
D gene: NA; J gene: TRBJ2-5; V gene: TRBV7-6; clone size: NA; CDR3 protein: CASSLAGHQETQYF; CDR3 DNA: TGTGCCAGCAGCTTAGCTGGACATCAAGAGACCCAGTACTTC
D gene: NA; J gene: TRBJ2-1; V gene: TRBV28; clone size: once; CDR3 protein: CASSFALINSYNEQFF; CDR3 DNA: TGTGCCAGCAGTTTTGCCCTCATTAACTCCTACAATGAGCAGTTCTTC
D gene: TRBD2; J gene: TRBJ2-1; V gene: TRBV6-4; clone size: NA; CDR3 protein: CASSEVAGVVEQFF; CDR3 DNA: TGTGCCAGCAGTGAGGTAGCGGGAGTTGTTGAGCAGTTCTTC
D gene: NA; J gene: TRBJ2-3; V gene: TRBV4-2; clone size: NA; CDR3 protein: CASSHEYTDTQYF; CDR3 DNA: TGTGCCAGCAGCCATGAGTACACAGATACGCAGTATTTT
D gene: NA; J gene: TRBJ1-1; V gene: TRBV6-6; clone size: few; CDR3 protein: CASRSRDTEAFF; CDR3 DNA: TGTGCCAGCAGATCCAGGGACACTGAAGCTTTCTTT
D gene: NA; J gene: TRBJ1-1; V gene: TRBV6-6; clone size: NA; CDR3 protein: CASSLRHGMVAEAFF; CDR3 DNA: TGTGCCAGCAGTTTGAGACACGGGATGGTCGCTGAAGCTTTCTTT
D gene: TRBD1; J gene: TRBJ1-1; V gene: TRBV7-6; clone size: NA; CDR3 protein: CASSLGPTGGTEAFF; CDR3 DNA: TGTGCCAGCAGCTTAGGCCCGACAGGGGGCACTGAAGCTTTCTTT
D gene: NA; J gene: TRBJ2-3; V gene: TRBV11-2; clone size: NA; CDR3 protein: CASSLTGTDTQYF; CDR3 DNA: TGTGCCAGCAGCTTAACGGGCACAGATACGCAGTATTTT
D gene: NA; J gene: TRBJ2-5; V gene: TRBV5-1; clone size: NA; CDR3 protein: CASSFPNTPQETQYF; CDR3 DNA: TGCGCCAGCAGCTTCCCTAACACTCCTCAAGAGACCCAGTACTTC
D gene: TRBD1; J gene: TRBJ1-1; V gene: TRBV6-1; clone size: NA; CDR3 protein: CASSEHRDSEAFF; CDR3 DNA: TGTGCCAGCAGTGAACATCGGGACAGTGAAGCTTTCTTT
D gene: NA; J gene: TRBJ2-3; V gene: TRBV5-4; clone size: NA; CDR3 protein: CASSLGPGAADTQYF; CDR3 DNA: TGTGCCAGCAGCTTGGGGCCGGGGGCGGCAGATACGCAGTATTTT
D gene: TRBD1; J gene: TRBJ2-5; V gene: TRBV6-6; clone size: NA; CDR3 protein: CASTRQGGETQYF; CDR3 DNA: TGTGCCAGCACCAGACAGGGCGGCGAGACCCAGTACTTC
D gene: NA; J gene: TRBJ1-2; V gene: TRBV27; clone size: NA; CDR3 protein: CASSRQFDGHGYTF; CDR3 DNA: TGTGCCAGCAGTCGGCAGTTTGATGGACATGGCTACACCTTC
D gene: NA; J gene: TRBJ1-2; V gene: TRBV5-1; clone size: NA; CDR3 protein: CASSLDSKNYGYTF; CDR3 DNA: TGCGCCAGCAGCTTGGACAGTAAAAACTATGGCTACACCTTC
D gene: TRBD1; J gene: TRBJ2-4; V gene: TRBV6-5; clone size: NA; CDR3 protein: CASRENGQGDIQYF; CDR3 DNA: TGTGCCAGCAGGGAAAACGGACAGGGGGACATTCAGTACTTC
D gene: NA; J gene: TRBJ1-2; V gene: TRBV28; clone size: NA; CDR3 protein: CASSRAGYGYTF; CDR3 DNA: TGTGCCAGCAGCAGGGCAGGGTATGGCTACACCTTC
D gene: TRBD1; J gene: TRBJ1-5; V gene: TRBV11-2; clone size: NA; CDR3 protein: CASSARTGQPQHF; CDR3 DNA: TGTGCCAGCAGCGCCAGGACAGGACAGCCCCAGCATTTT
D gene: NA; J gene: TRBJ2-2; V gene: TRBV9; clone size: once; CDR3 protein: CASSVVGLTNTGELFF; CDR3 DNA: TGTGCCAGCAGCGTAGTTGGCTTAACGAACACCGGGGAGCTGTTTTTT
D gene: NA; J gene: TRBJ2-3; V gene: TRBV5-4; clone size: NA; CDR3 protein: CASSLRLLKDTQYF; CDR3 DNA: TGTGCCAGCAGCTTGAGGCTGTTAAAAGATACGCAGTATTTT
D gene: NA; J gene: TRBJ2-3; V gene: TRBV11-2; clone size: NA; CDR3 protein: CASSTPGQGSGRAIDTQYF; CDR3 DNA: TGTGCCAGCAGCACACCGGGACAGGGAAGCGGGAGGGCCATAGATACGCAGTATTTT